Detailed here is one T cell receptor beta chain. This CDR3 comprises 11 residues. CDR1 is SGHDN, CDR2 FVKESK, per germline. Trimming took off 4 bases at V and 5 bases at J, with 4 bases between the two ends. Per the original data handling: Reference gene primer amplification in the assay estimated nucleated cell counts. The protocol was immunoSEQ multiplex PCR, while the TCRdb copy is restricted to in-frame clones and leaves out a portion. V and J calls and clone size are those listed in that table; D and trimming were worked out from the DNA. The sample lists 65,000 to 75,000 clones, about 80% occurring once. The sample comes from a study of blood T cell repertoires in COVID-19. The wider study: The origin of the acute and convalescent COVID-19 samples was the United States, Italy and Spain.

The rearrangement joins TRBV14 to TRBJ2-3, with no clear D. Sequencing was done on a sample of peripheral blood. The TCR sequence derives from a human donor in a cohort sampled during active COVID-19. The CDR3 sequence: CASSRRDTQYF. The CDR3 nucleotides are TGTGCCAGCAGCCGGAGAGATACGCAGTATTTT.